The clone carrying this T cell receptor (beta chain) appeared a few times. The antigen remains unidentified. The source of the sample is a study of cytomegalovirus exposure and HLA in healthy donors. Study-wide findings and caveats: TCR beta chain V- and J-gene trimming was linked, in a later analysis, to a missense variant in DCLRE1C. Later analysis reportedly placed an Asian-associated ancestry cluster below the roughly 700-donor mean in N-insertions.

The junction had 6 bases not matched to a gene; V was cut back by 4 bases and J by 5 bases. Germline V gene sequence: CDR1 MNHNY, CDR2 SVGAGI (reference sequence). This CDR3 spans 14 amino acids. This PCR relied on a set of 60 Vbeta primers and 13 Jbeta primers. The table came from immunoSEQ multiplex PCR; TCRdb's copy has only in-frame clones and leaves some out. This table has about 200,000 clones, 82% appearing once. The clonotype comes from a boy aged 2 to 10 in good health and CMV-seronegative. The chain uses TRBV6-6 and TRBJ1-1, with TRBD1 matching 8 bases. The sequenced sample was PBMCs. The CDR3 protein is CASSSRTGRTEAFF. The CDR3 region has the DNA TGTGCCAGCAGTTCACGGACAGGGCGGACTGAAGCTTTCTTT.